The 12 T cell receptor beta chains given below trace back to one sample, sequenced in a study of breast tumors, draining lymph nodes, adjacent tissues (dated by TCRdb to about 2016). The lymph node samples were taken from the axillary draining lymph nodes of breast cancer patients. Library construction relied on multiplex PCR. The sequencer was an Illumina HiSeq 2000. TCRdb reanalyzed the raw reads on its own, using fastp at Q25 for trimming and MiXCR for clone calling, and kept in-frame beta chains. Here each entry gathers all rows of one CDR3 protein and keeps the most common genes and DNA. The sample profile shows some 130,000 distinct CDR3 sequences; about 20% of them were found once. Approximately 3.5% of the sample belongs to the ten largest clones. Sequencing used axillary lymph node tissue. These receptors all come from a female donor with breast cancer. Some clones in this sample may be carry-over from other donors' samples.

As to this clonotype: A much larger clone lies one base from this, so it may be a read error. Because it lacks the conserved phenylalanine or tryptophan at the end, this CDR3 is likely a read error. V and J are TRBV20-1 and TRBJ2-7; 7 nucleotides line up with TRBD2. CDR3 size: 14 residues. V shed 7 bases, J shed 7 bases, and the junction held 16 bases outside the gene matches. CDR1 and CDR2 (germline): DFQATT, SNEGSKA (reference sequence). The CDR3 reads CSGGLDSTLGEQYS. CDR3 bases: TGCAGTGGAGGACTAGACTCTACACTAGGGGAGCAGTACTCC.

This clonotype came up many times. The rearrangement links TRBV20-1 to TRBJ2-2; TRBD2 aligns across 7 bases. There are 17 residues in the CDR3. J lost 5 bases, V lost 6 bases, and 18 bases had no gene match. From germline, CDR1 is DFQATT and CDR2 SNEGSKA (reference sequence). Here the CDR3 DNA reads TGCAGTGCCTCGGGACTAAGGAATAGTCCGGGGACCGGGGAGCTGTTTTTT. This sequence encodes CSASGLRNSPGTGELFF.

V gene TRBV28 combines with J gene TRBJ2-7; 8 bases are shared with TRBD1. CDR1 is MDHEN, CDR2 SYDVKM, per germline. This CDR3 comprises 15 residues. Trimming took 6 bases from V and 0 from J; bases not matched to a gene: 7. CDR3 loop: CASSRQGSPSYEQYF. DNA of the CDR3: TGTGCCAGCAGCCGACAGGGGTCCCCCTCCTACGAGCAGTACTTC. The whole variable domain, remainder taken from reference TRBV28 and TRBJ2-7, is DVKVTQSSRYLVKRTGEKVFLECVQDMDHENMFWYRQDPGLGLRLIYFSYDVKMKEKGDIPEGYSVSREKKERFSLILESASTNQTSMYLCASSRQGSPSYEQYFGPGTRLTVT.

This clonotype has ten or more counts. This rearrangement joins TRBV29-1 to TRBJ2-7; D is possibly TRBD1 or TRBD2 (5 bases each). Trimming took 5 bases from V and 3 from J, leaving 11 bases between them. CDR3 length equals 12 residues. The germline gives CDR1 SQVTM, CDR2 ANQGSEA. CDR3 DNA: TGCAGCGTTACCCGGGGCAGCTACGAGCAGTACTTC. It codes for CSVTRGSYEQYF.

This clonotype was detected ten times or more. The chain carries TRBV29-1 and TRBJ2-3, with D tentatively TRBD1 (5 bases). Germline V CDR1 and CDR2: SQVTM, ANQGSEA. V lost 6 bases to trimming and J lost 1 base, with 11 bases between them. The CDR3 length is 13 residues. This chain's CDR3 is CSVEPTGTDTQYF. CDR3 in DNA: TGCAGCGTCGAACCGACAGGCACAGATACGCAGTATTTT.

This clonotype showed up many times. The V call is TRBV7-8, the J call TRBJ1-3; D perhaps matches TRBD1 (6 bases). V lost 3 bases to trimming and J lost 4 bases, with 19 bases between them. This CDR3 is 17 amino acids long. CDR1 and CDR2 from the germline V gene are SGHVS and FQNEAQ. CDR3 nucleotides: TGTGCCAGCAGCTTGGGAGACAGGCCGTCGTTCGGAAACACCATATATTTT. Residues: CASSLGDRPSFGNTIYF.

This clonotype has ten or more counts. The V gene is TRBV12-3 or TRBV12-4, the J gene TRBJ1-5, with D tentatively TRBD1 (6 bases). The CDR3 extends over 12 amino acids. V dropped 7 bases and J dropped 7 bases, with 11 bases sitting between them. DNA for the CDR3: TGTGCCAGCAACCTGGACAGCCAGCCCCAGCATTTT. This sequence encodes CASNLDSQPQHF.

There are a few counts of this clonotype. The J gene is TRBJ2-2, the V gene TRBV20-1; 9 nucleotides agree with TRBD1. The germline V gene encodes CDR1 DFQATT and CDR2 SNEGSKA (reference sequence). The CDR3 sequence is 15 residues long. Losses at the gene ends were 3 bases for V and 4 bases for J; bases not matched to a gene: 6. In DNA form, the CDR3 reads TGCAGTGCTAGTCCCTACAGGGGGCGCACCGGGGAGCTGTTTTTT. It is translated as CSASPYRGRTGELFF.

The sample holds many counts of this clonotype. The DNA of the CDR3 is TGCGCCAGCAGCTTGGCCCAAGAGACCCAGTACTTC. Translating gives CASSLAQETQYF. The J gene is TRBJ2-5, the V gene TRBV5-1; D gene ambiguous. CDR1 SGHRS and CDR2 YFSETQ come from the germline V gene. The CDR3 spans 12 residues. The germline V and J ends were trimmed by 0 bases and 1 base, with 1 base remaining between them.

A word on this clonotype: A read error is possible here, since a much larger clone lies one base away. In DNA, the CDR3 is TGTGCCATCAGTGAGTCCGGAGAACCGAGCATAGATACGCAGTATTTT. Translated: CAISESGEPSIDTQYF. The rearrangement links TRBV10-3 to TRBJ2-3, with D hard to call. This CDR3 has 16 amino acids. Germline V gives CDR1 ENHRY, CDR2 SYGVKD.

A remark on this clonotype: Possible read error: a much larger clone is one base away. This chain uses TRBV19 with TRBJ1-2; D is unresolved. The CDR3 spans 12 residues. The germline CDR1 and CDR2 sequences are LNHDA and SQIVND (reference sequence). In DNA form, the CDR3 reads TGTGCCAGTAGAACGAACACCTATGGCTACGCCTTC. As protein: CASRTNTYGYAF.

This clonotype was detected ten times or more. Germline is not matched at one junction end, which may reflect a read error. J is TRBJ2-5 and V is TRBV20-1; no reliable D call. The germline V gene has CDR1 DFQATT and CDR2 SNEGSKA (reference sequence). This CDR3 comprises 15 residues. CDR3 sequence: CSAPNPTRAQETQYF. CDR3 nucleotides: TGCAGTGCTCCTAACCCTACACGAGCACAAGAGACCCAGTATTTC.